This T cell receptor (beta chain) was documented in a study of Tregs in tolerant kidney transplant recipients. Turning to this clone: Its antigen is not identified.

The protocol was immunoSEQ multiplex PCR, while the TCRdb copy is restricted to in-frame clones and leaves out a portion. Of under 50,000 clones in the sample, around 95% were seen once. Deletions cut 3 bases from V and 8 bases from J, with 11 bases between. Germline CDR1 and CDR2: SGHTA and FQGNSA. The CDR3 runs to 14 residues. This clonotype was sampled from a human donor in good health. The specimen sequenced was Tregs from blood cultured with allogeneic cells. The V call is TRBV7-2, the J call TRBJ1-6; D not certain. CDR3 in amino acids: CASSFIPGDSPLHF. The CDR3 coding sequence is TGTGCCAGCAGCTTTATTCCTGGGGATTCACCCCTCCACTTT.